This T cell receptor beta chain was sequenced during a study of cytomegalovirus exposure and HLA in healthy donors. Overall study context: Earlier findings included 117 million unique TCR beta sequences obtained from about 180 million T cells. Study findings and constraints: It was 150 to 200 TCR beta chains that were listed as cytomegalovirus-associated. Reportedly, TCR beta sequences accurately predicted HLA-A and HLA-B alleles in most subjects.

Comments on this clone: Its antigen is currently unknown.

13 Jbeta primers and 60 Vbeta primers were used for the PCR. Sequencing used immunoSEQ multiplex PCR; TCRdb keeps in-frame clones, though not all of them. The sample consists of 90,000 to 100,000 clones, more than 60% of them appearing once. Material: PBMCs. The origin of this receptor is a man aged 50 to 60 in good health and CMV-seronegative.

CDR3 sequence reads: CASSPRSGYNSPLHF. The CDR3 nucleotides are TGTGCCAGCAGCCCACGGTCCGGGTACAATTCACCCCTCCACTTT. The V and J genes are TRBV7-3 and TRBJ1-6; D gene uncertain. CDR1 SGHTA and CDR2 FQGTGA come from the germline V gene. The CDR3 is made up of 15 amino acids. Trimming removed 5 bases at V and 7 bases at J, with 15 bases between. The full variable domain, in which reference TRBV7-3 and TRBJ1-6 provide the parts outside the CDR3, is GAGVSQTPSNKVTEKGKYVELRCDPISGHTALYWYRQSLGQGPEFLIYFQGTGAADDSGLPNDRFFAVRPEGSVSTLKIQRTERGDSAVYLCASSPRSGYNSPLHFGNGTRLTVT.